Described below is a single TCR beta chain sequence and its context. The data stem from a study of blood T cell repertoires in COVID-19. Study context: Italy, Spain and the United States were the sources of the convalescent and acute COVID-19 samples.

Assay used: immunoSEQ multiplex PCR; TCRdb lists only in-frame clones, some missing. The data contain approximately 210,000 clones, 85% to 90% of them seen just once; the ten biggest clones take up approximately 10%. The CDR3 covers 15 residues. V gave up 3 bases and J gave up 5 bases; unmatched junction bases: 9. The germline V gene has CDR1 LNHDA and CDR2 SQIVND (reference sequence). Sequencing input: peripheral blood. J is TRBJ2-5 and V is TRBV19, with 7 nucleotides matching TRBD2. This receptor was obtained from a man aged 50 to 60 with COVID-19, enrolled during active disease. The CDR3 loop is CASSIGGDLVETQYF. The CDR3 bases are TGTGCCAGTAGTATTGGGGGGGACCTGGTGGAGACCCAGTACTTC.